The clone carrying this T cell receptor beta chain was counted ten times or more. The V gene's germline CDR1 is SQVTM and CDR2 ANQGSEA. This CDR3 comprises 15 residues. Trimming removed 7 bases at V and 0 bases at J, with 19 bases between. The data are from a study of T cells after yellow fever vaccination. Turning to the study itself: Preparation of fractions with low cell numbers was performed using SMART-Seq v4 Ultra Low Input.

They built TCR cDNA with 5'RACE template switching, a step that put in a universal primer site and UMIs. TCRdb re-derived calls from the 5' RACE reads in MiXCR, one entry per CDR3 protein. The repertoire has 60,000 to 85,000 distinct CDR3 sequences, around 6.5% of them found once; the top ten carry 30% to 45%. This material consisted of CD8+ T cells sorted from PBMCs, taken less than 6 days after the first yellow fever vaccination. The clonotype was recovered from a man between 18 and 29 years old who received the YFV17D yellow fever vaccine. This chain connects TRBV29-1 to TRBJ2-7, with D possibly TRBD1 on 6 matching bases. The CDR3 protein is CSAVPQGLSSYEQYF. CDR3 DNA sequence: TGCAGCGCTGTCCCACAGGGATTAAGCTCCTACGAGCAGTACTTC.